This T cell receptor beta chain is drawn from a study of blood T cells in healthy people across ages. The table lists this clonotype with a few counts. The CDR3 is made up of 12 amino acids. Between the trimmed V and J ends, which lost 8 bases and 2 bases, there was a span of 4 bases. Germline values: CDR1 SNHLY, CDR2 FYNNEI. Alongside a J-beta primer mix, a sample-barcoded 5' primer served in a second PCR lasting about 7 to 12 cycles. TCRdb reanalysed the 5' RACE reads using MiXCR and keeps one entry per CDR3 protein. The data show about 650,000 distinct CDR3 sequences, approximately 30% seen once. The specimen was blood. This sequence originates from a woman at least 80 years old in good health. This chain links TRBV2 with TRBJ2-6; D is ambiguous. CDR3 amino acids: CASRPGANVLTF. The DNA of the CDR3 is TGTGCCAGCCGGCCTGGGGCCAACGTCCTGACTTTC. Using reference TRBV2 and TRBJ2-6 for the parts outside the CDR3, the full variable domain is EPEVTQTPSHQVTQMGQEVILRCVPISNHLYFYWYRQILGQKVEFLVSFYNNEISEKSEIFDDQFSVERPDGSNFTLKIRSTKLEDSAMYFCASRPGANVLTFGAGSRLTVL.